The clone carrying this T cell receptor beta chain was detected a few times. Its antigen is as yet unknown. This sample stems from a study of regulatory T cells in long-lasting Graves disease. The CDR3 is 14 amino acids. The V segment lost 6 bases and the J segment 6 bases; nucleotides outside the gene matches: 2. General study points: Small numbers of samples may have cut accuracy.

In building TCR beta libraries, iRepertoire HTBI primers were used together with Arm-PCR of CDR3 regions. TCRdb itself ran the multiplex PCR reads through MiXCR, one entry per CDR3 protein. The sample includes under 500,000 distinct CDR3 sequences, around 20% seen only once; the top ten take less than 25%. The time point here: persistent/refractory GD, antithyroid drugs over 5 years with positive TRAb. PBMC RNA was the source of the TCR library. This sample comprised peripheral blood mononuclear cells (PBMCs), obtained when the disease was refractory, from a patient treated with antithyroid drugs. The rearrangement joins TRBV12-3 or TRBV12-4 to TRBJ2-2; 12 bases map to TRBD2. The clonotype comes from a female donor with Graves disease. CDR3 protein: CASRLAGGPGELFF. The CDR3 region has the DNA TGTGCCAGCAGACTAGCGGGAGGCCCCGGGGAGCTGTTTTTT.